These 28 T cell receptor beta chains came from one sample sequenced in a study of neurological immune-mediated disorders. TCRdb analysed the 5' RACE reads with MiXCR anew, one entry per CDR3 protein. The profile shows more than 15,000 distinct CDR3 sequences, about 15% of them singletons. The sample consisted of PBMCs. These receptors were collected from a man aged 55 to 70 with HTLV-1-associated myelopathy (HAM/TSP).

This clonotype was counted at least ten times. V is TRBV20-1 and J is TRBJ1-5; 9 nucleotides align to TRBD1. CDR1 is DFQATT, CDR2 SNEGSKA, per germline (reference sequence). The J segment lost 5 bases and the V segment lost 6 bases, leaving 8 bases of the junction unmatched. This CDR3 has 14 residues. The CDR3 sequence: CSARAGQGYQPQHF. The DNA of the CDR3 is TGCAGTGCCAGGGCGGGACAGGGATATCAGCCCCAGCATTTT.

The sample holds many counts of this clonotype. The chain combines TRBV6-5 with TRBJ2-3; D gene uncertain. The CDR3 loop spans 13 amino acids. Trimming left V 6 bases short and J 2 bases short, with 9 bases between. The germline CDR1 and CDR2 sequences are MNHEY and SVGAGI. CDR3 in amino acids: CASRTDDTDTQYF. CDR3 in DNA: TGTGCCAGCAGAACAGACGACACAGATACGCAGTATTTT.

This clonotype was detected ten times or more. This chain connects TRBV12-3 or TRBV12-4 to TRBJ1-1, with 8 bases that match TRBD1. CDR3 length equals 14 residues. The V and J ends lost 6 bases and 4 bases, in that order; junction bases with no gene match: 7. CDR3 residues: CASSRQGTGTEAFF. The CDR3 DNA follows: TGTGCCAGCAGCCGACAGGGGACAGGCACTGAAGCTTTCTTT.

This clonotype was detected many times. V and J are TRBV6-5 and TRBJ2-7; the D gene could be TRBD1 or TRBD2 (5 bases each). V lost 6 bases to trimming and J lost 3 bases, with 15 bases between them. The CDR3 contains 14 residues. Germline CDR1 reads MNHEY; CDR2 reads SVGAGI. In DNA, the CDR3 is TGTGCCAGCAGGAGGGACCTCCCGATCTACGAGCAGTACTTC. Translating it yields CASRRDLPIYEQYF.

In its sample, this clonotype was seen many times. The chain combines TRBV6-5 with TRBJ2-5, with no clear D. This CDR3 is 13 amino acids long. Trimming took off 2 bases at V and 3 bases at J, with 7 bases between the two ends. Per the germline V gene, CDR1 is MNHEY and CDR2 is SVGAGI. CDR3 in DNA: TGTGCCAGCAGTTACCTCGTCAAAGAGACCCAGTACTTC. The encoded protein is CASSYLVKETQYF.

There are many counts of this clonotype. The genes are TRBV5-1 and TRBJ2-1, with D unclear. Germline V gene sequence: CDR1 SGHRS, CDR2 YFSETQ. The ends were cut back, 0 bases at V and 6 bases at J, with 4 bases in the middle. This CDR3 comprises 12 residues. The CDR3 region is CASSLAGNEQFF. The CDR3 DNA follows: TGCGCCAGCAGCTTGGCAGGCAATGAGCAGTTCTTC.

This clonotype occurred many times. The CDR3 sequence is CSATGTSGGRYNEQFF. CDR3 sequence (DNA): TGCAGTGCTACCGGGACTAGCGGGGGCCGCTACAATGAGCAGTTCTTC. The chain joins TRBV20-1 to TRBJ2-1; 14 bases agree with TRBD2. The CDR3 covers 16 residues. Germline V gene data show CDR1 as DFQATT and CDR2 as SNEGSKA (reference sequence). After removal of 4 bases from V and 3 bases from J, the junction contained 5 bases not matched to a gene.

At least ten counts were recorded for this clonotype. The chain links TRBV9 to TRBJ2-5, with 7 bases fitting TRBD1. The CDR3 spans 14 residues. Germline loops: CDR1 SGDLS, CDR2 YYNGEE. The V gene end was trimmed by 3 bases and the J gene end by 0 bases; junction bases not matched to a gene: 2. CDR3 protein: CASSGGQNQETQYF. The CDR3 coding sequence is TGTGCCAGCAGCGGGGGACAGAACCAAGAGACCCAGTACTTC.

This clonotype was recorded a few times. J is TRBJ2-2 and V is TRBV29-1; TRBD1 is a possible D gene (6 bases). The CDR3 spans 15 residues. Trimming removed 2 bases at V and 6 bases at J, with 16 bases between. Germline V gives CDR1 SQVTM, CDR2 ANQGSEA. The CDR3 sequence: CSVERAGAAPGELFF. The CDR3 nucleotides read TGCAGCGTTGAAAGGGCAGGGGCCGCCCCCGGGGAGCTGTTTTTT.

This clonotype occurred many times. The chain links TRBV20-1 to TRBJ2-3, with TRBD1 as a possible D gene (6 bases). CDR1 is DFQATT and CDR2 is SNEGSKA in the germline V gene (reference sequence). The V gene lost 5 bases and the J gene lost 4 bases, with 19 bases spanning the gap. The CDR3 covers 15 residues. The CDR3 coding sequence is TGCAGTGCTCCCCGGACAGATGGCTTGGCAGATACGCAGTATTTT. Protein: CSAPRTDGLADTQYF.

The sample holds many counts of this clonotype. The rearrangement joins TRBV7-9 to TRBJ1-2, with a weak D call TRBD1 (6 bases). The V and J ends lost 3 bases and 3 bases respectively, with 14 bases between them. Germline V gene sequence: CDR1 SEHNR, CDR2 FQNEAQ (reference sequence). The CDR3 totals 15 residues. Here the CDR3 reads CASSLGAGSDYGYTF. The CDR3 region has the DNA TGTGCCAGCAGCTTGGGGGCTGGATCAGACTATGGCTACACCTTC.

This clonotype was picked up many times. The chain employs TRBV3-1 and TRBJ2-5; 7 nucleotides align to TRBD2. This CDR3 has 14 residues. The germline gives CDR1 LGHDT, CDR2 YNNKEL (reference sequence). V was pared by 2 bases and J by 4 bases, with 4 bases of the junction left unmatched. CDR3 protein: CASSQLSSGETQYF. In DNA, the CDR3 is TGTGCCAGCAGCCAACTTTCTAGCGGAGAGACCCAGTACTTC.

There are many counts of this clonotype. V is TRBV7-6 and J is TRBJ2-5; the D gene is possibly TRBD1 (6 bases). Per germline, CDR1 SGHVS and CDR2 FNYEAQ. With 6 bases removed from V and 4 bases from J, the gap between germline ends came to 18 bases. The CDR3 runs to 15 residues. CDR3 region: CASSPQGQLLETQYF. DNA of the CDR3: TGTGCCAGCAGTCCCCAAGGACAGCTATTAGAGACCCAGTACTTC. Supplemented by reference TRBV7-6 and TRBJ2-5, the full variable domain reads GAGVSQSPRYKVTKRGQDVALRCDPISGHVSLYWYRQALGQGPEFLTYFNYEAQQDKSGLPNDRFSAERPEGSISTLTIQRTEQRDSAMYRCASSPQGQLLETQYFGPGTRLLVL.

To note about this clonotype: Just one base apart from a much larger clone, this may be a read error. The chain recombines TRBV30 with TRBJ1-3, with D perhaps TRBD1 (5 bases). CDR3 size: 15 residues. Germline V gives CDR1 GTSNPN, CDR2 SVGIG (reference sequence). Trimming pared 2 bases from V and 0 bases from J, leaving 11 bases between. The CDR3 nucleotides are TGTGCCTGGAGTCGGGACTCCGACTCTGGAAACACCATATATTTT. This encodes CAWSRDSDSGNTIYF.

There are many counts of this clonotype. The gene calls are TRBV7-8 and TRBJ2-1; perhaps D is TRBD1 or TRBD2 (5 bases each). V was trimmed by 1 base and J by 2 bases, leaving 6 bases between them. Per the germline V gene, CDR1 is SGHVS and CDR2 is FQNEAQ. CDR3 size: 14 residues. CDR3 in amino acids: CASSLVGAYNEQFF. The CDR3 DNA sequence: TGTGCCAGCAGCTTAGTGGGGGCCTACAATGAGCAGTTCTTC.

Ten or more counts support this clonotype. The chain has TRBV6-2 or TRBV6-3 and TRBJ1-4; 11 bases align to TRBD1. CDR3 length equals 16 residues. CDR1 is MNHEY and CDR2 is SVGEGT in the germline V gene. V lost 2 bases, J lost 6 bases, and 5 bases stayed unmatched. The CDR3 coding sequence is TGTGCCAGCAGTTACGACGCGGGACAGGGGGATGAAAAACTGTTTTTT. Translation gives CASSYDAGQGDEKLFF.

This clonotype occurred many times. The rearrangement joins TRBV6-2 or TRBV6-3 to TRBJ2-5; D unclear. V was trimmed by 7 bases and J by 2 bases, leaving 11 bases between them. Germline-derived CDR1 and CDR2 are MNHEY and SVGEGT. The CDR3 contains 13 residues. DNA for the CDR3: TGTGCCAGCAATTTCTGGGCTCAAGAGACCCAGTACTTC. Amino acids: CASNFWAQETQYF.

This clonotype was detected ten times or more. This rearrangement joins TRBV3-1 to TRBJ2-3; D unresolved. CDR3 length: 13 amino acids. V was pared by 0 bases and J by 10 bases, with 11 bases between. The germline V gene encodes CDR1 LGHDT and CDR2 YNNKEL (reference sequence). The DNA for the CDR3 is TGTGCCAGCAGCCAAGATTCAGGTAGGGCGCAGTATTTT. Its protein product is CASSQDSGRAQYF.

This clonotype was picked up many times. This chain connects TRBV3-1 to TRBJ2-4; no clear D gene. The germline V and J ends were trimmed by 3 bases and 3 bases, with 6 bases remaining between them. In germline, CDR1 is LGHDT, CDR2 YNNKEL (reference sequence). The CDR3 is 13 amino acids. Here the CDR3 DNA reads TGTGCCAGCAGCCAGGGCAGCAAAAACATTCAGTACTTC. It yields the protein CASSQGSKNIQYF.

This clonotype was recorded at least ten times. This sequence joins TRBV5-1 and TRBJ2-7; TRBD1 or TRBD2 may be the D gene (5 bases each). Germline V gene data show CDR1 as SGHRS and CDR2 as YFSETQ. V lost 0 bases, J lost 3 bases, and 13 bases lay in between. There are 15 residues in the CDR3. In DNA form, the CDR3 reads TGCGCCAGCAGCTTGGTGTCCGGGGCCCACTACGAGCAGTACTTC. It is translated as CASSLVSGAHYEQYF.

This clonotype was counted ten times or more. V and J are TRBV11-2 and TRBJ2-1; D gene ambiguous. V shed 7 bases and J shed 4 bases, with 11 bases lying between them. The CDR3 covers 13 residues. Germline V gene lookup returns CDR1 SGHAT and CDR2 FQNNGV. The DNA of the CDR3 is TGTGCCAGCACCCGAGAACTGTACAATGAGCAGTTCTTC. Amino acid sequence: CASTRELYNEQFF.

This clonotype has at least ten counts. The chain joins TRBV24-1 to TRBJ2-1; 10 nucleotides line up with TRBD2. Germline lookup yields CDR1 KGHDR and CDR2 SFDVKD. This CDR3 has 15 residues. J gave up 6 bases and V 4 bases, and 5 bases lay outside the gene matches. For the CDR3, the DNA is TGTGCCACCAGTGAGGGGATAGCGGGGGGCAATGAGCAGTTCTTC. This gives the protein CATSEGIAGGNEQFF.

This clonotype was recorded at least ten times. CDR3 sequence: CASKPATDTQYF. CDR3 nucleotides: TGTGCCAGCAAGCCGGCCACAGATACGCAGTATTTT. This chain joins TRBV6-2 or TRBV6-3 and TRBJ2-3; D is undetermined. V was pared by 7 bases and J by 2 bases, with 7 bases between. Germline V gene sequence: CDR1 MNHEY, CDR2 SVGEGT. The CDR3 runs to 12 residues.

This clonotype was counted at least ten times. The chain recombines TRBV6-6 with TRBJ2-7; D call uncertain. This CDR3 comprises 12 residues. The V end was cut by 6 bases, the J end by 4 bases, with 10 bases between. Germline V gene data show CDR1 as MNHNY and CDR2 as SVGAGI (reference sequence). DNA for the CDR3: TGTGCCAGCAGCCCGGCCGATTACGAGCAGTACTTC. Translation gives CASSPADYEQYF.

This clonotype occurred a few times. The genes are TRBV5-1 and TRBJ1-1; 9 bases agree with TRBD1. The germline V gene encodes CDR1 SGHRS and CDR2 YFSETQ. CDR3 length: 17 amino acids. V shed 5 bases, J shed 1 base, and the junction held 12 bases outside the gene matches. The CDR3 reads CASRVSWTGASNTEAFF. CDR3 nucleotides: TGCGCCAGCAGGGTCTCGTGGACAGGGGCTTCGAACACTGAAGCTTTCTTT.

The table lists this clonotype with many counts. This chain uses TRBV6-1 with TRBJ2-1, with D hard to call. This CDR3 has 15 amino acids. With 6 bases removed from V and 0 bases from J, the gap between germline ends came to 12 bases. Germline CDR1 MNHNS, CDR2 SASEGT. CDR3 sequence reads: CASSATPSSYNEQFF. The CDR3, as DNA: TGTGCCAGCAGCGCTACACCGAGCTCCTACAATGAGCAGTTCTTC.

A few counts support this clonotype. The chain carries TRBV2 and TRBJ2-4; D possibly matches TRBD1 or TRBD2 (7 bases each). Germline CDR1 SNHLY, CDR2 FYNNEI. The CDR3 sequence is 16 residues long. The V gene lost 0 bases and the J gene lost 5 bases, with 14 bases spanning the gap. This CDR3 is CASSEAAGRGQNIQYF. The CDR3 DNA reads TGTGCCAGCAGTGAAGCGGCAGGGAGGGGGCAAAACATTCAGTACTTC.

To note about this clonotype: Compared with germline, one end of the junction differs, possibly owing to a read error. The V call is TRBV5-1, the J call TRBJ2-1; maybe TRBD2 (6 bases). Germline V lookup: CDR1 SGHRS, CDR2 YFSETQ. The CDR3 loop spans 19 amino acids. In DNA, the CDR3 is TGCGCCAGCAGTTTGGAGGCGCGGGGAACATTTAGCTCCTACAATGAGCAGTTCTTC. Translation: CASSLEARGTFSSYNEQFF. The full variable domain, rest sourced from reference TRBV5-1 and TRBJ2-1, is KAGVTQTPRYLIKTRGQQVTLSCSPISGHRSVSWYQQTPGQGLQFLFEYFSETQRNKGNFPGRFSGRQFSNSRSEMNVSTLELGDSALYLCASSLEARGTFSSYNEQFFGPGTRLTVL.